This record concerns one TCR beta chain sequence. TCRdb analysed the reads with MiXCR anew, one entry per CDR3 protein. The sample has fewer than 700,000 distinct CDR3 sequences, around 24% seen once. The data derive from a study of T cell repertoires in cytomegalovirus infection. Germline V gene lookup returns CDR1 MDHEN and CDR2 SYDVKM. The CDR3 covers 13 residues. Trimming removed 7 bases at V and 7 bases at J, with 14 bases between. The J gene is TRBJ1-5, the V gene TRBV28, with D possibly being TRBD1 (5 bases). The specimen was CD8+ T cells from PBMCs. The receptor was derived from a human donor in good health (CMV status not recorded). Some clones in this sample may be carry-over from other donors' samples. The CDR3 sequence: CASTLGGKQPQHF. The CDR3 DNA reads TGTGCCAGCACTCTCGGGGGGAAACAGCCCCAGCATTTT.